This record covers a single T cell receptor beta chain. Its antigen is as yet unknown. The sample originates from a study of post-analysis software for immune sequencing data. Study-wide results and caveats: In patients, roughly five TRBV segments were more frequent than in controls, with TRBV5-6, TRBV5-1 and TRBV20-1 among them.

The CDR3 is 16 amino acids. CDR1 and CDR2 from the germline V gene are DFQATT and SNEGSKA (reference sequence). V gave up 0 bases and J gave up 0 bases; unmatched junction bases: 5. The TCR beta cDNA libraries carried unique molecular identifiers. TCRdb processed the PCR reads anew with MiXCR; each CDR3 protein has one entry. The sample includes about 460,000 distinct CDR3 sequences, roughly 45% of them seen just once. The sample consisted of blood. J is TRBJ2-7 and V is TRBV20-1; 10 bases fit TRBD2. This receptor was identified in a girl aged 5-17 years with multiple sclerosis. The DNA for the CDR3 is TGCAGTGCTAGAGAAGGAGGACTAGCGGTCTCCTACGAGCAGTACTTC. Residues: CSAREGGLAVSYEQYF.